The source of this T cell receptor beta chain is a study of T-cell reconstitution after alpha-beta-depleted transplantation in children. This clonotype was picked up many times. Its antigen is not identified. Study outcomes and limitations: Among T cells one year after transplant, newly produced cells accounted for most counts and diversity. About two months after transplant, alpha-beta T cells reportedly came from several hundred expanded graft clones. At day 60, the high TCRbeta diversity found in some patients originated from recipient T cells and thymic progenitors that had survived.

Unique molecular identifiers were incorporated when the TCRbeta library was constructed. TCRdb itself ran the PCR reads through MiXCR, one entry per CDR3 protein. The top ten clones hold 10% to 11% of a sample with 300,000 to 400,000 distinct CDR3 sequences, roughly 21% of them seen once. This specimen consisted of PBMCs, mostly from graft donor cells, obtained 180 days after TCRalphabeta/CD19-depleted stem cell transplant. This clonotype originated in a male patient between 5 and 17 years old who had a stem cell transplant for acute lymphoblastic leukemia, so the T cells may come from the graft donor.

The CDR3 protein is CASSPGPEQYF. The CDR3 coding sequence is TGTGCCAGCAGCCCGGGCCCTGAGCAGTACTTC. The chain has TRBV7-9 and TRBJ2-7; D gene ambiguous. Germline V gene sequence: CDR1 SEHNR, CDR2 FQNEAQ (reference sequence). The CDR3 length is 11 residues. The V end was cut by 5 bases, the J end by 7 bases, with 9 bases between.